Listed here is a single TCR beta chain. No antigen is known for it. No per-base quality is available; no much larger clone lies one base away. This entry comes from a study of cytomegalovirus exposure and HLA in healthy donors (dated by TCRdb to about 2017). Background for the entire study: According to an earlier analysis of a few hundred of the donors, about 179 million T cells yielded some 110 million unique TCR beta sequences and about 300 Gb of sequence data. Roughly 300 gigabases of sequencing data and around 80 million unique TCR sequences made up an early release that covered approximately 700 HLA-typed donors. Of the 398 genotyped donors, approximately 82% fell in the genetic ancestry cluster associated with self-reported Caucasian donors. The study was designed to test whether signatures of past pathogen exposure could be identified by cataloging public T cell receptors. The study profiled the T cell repertoires of 550 to 700 subjects by immunosequencing and related them to cytomegalovirus serostatus. Besides the first cohort of roughly 640 subjects, a separate validation cohort made up of 120 different subjects was used. High-throughput TCR immunosequencing, statistical association of individual TCRs with disease status, and machine learning were combined to predict cytomegalovirus infection status. In a later analysis, previously published TCR beta repertoires from about 670 donors were re-analyzed and high-resolution HLA genotyping was added so that TCR occurrence patterns could be studied. In the later analysis, no new phenotypic data were used to find candidate immune exposures; instead, reliance was placed on TCR beta sequences and their occurrence across donors. In an earlier analysis of more than 550 of the donors, high-throughput TCR beta sequencing was used to judge whether each TCR beta V gene segment behaved as functional or pseudogenic. Donor age, sex, ethnicity and CMV serostatus were compiled together with the repertoire data. A later genetic analysis used genome-wide SNP genotypes for 398 of the 666 donors, treating that subset as a discovery cohort. Every repertoire in the discovery cohort had been generated on one and the same sequencing platform. HLA typing covered class I and class II loci at four-digit resolution. The number of typed donors differed by locus: about 629-640 for A, B, C, DRB1 and DQB1; 500 to 550 for DQA1; some 610 for DPA1; and roughly 450 for DPB1. About five DR-DQ haplotypes were treated as single units for association and clustering because of strong linkage in the cohort. Across about 370 genotyped donors of the cohort, an average of about 240,000 unique TCR beta nucleotide sequences per donor were sequenced, and 15% to 20% of those sequences were non-productive. What the study reported, not specific to this receptor: Immune exposure information for the cohort was limited to CMV serostatus. The study gave a list of 150 to 200 TCR beta chains associated with cytomegalovirus. The authors suggested that the approach could potentially be extended to other disease states and immunological phenotypes. V-gene and J-gene trimming of TCR beta chains was associated with a missense DCLRE1C variant in a later genetic analysis, and the association was replicated in an independent cohort. Several of the top co-occurrence clusters appeared to be linked to parvovirus B19, influenza, CMV and Epstein-Barr virus, according to a later analysis. Some IMGT-functional V segments, including TRBV6-2 and TRBV6-3, could not be told apart with the 87-base-pair reads, so those segments were excluded. Because HLA typing was unavailable for some donors at each locus, only the typed subset was used in association tests. Compared with equally common non-associated chains, HLA-associated TCR beta chains in a later analysis were more clonally expanded and had lower generation probabilities. In vitro tests confirmed that a few of the cytomegalovirus-associated TCR beta chains recognize cytomegalovirus antigens. The cohort was sequenced for TCR beta chains only, and without alpha or paired-chain data the features that could be detected were limited. Across donors, most TCR sequences were observed very rarely, whereas some public TCRs were present in many individuals. In a later genetic analysis, fewer N-insertions in productive TCRs were reported among donors in an Asian-associated ancestry cluster than the roughly 710-donor mean. Correlated functional status among segregating V segments might be attributable to linkage disequilibrium, but an unknown experimental factor could not be ruled out. Because counts were too low, about 15 rarely observed V segments, including chromosome 9 orphons, were left out of the earlier analysis of 587 of the donors. Assigning TCR associations to individual alleles was difficult when HLA alleles, especially DR and DQ, strongly co-occurred. The sequencing pipeline was judged likely to have produced a cluster of highly shared sequence variants as a technical artifact. Cytomegalovirus status was reported to be diagnosed by the classifier with high specificity and sensitivity in both the original and validation cohorts. At a false discovery rate of 0.05, a later analysis linked about 17,000 TCR beta sequences to specific HLA alleles. Most CMV-associated TCR beta chains appeared to be HLA-restricted in a later analysis, and the HLA associations seemed to be driven largely by CMV exposure. A further reported finding was that TCR beta sequences accurately predicted the HLA-A and HLA-B alleles for most subjects in the first cohort. In a later analysis, the rate of TCR association differed among HLA loci, with DRB1 alleles having the most associated TCRs and HLA-C alleles having the fewest. Sequencing depth was assumed to be roughly uniform across donors in the presence/absence analyses, though that assumption may not hold. In an earlier analysis of fewer than 700 of the donors, most TCR beta V segments appeared in productive rearrangements about 90% or about 30% of the time, broadly matching IMGT annotations.

The cohort consisted of some 670 healthy bone marrow donors. At the time of sampling, every cohort member was nominally healthy, though immune exposures that went unrecorded were likely present. The donor was CMV seronegative and belonged to the group of 352 seronegative cohort members. A peripheral blood sample was collected from each donor, and TCR beta sequencing was performed on peripheral blood mononuclear cells. The Qiagen DNeasy Blood Extraction Kit was used to extract genomic DNA from the blood cell samples. Sequences MDHEN (CDR1) and SYDVKM (CDR2) are obtained from the germline V gene. Spanning cysteine to phenylalanine, the CDR3 consists of 13 amino acids. Of all the DNA, just the CDR3 is kept, 39 bases in frame from base 1. V is trimmed back by 5 bases and J by 6 bases, and the junction contains 6 bases that no gene match accounts for. The library was produced with the immunoSEQ multiplex PCR assay. For the multiplex PCR, a mixture combining 60 forward primers for TCR Vbeta segments and 13 reverse primers for TCR Jbeta segments was used. A multiplex PCR assay on genomic DNA amplified the CDR3 region of rearranged TCR beta genes. The Illumina HiSeq System was used to sequence the amplified TCR beta libraries as 87-base-pair reads. In the authors' own workflow: In a later analysis, tens of millions of unique TCR beta chains were counted across the 690 or so repertoires, and roughly 11 million of these chains were shared by at least two donors. A nearest-neighbor algorithm error-corrected the raw reads and collapsed the reads into unique sequences, merging closely related sequences to remove PCR and sequencing errors. To assign V, D and J gene segments, CDR3 sequences were aligned to IMGT reference sequences. For a sequence to be retained, at least a six-nucleotide match to both a V gene segment and a J gene segment was required. A rearrangement counted as productive if the CDR3 had no stop codons and remained in frame with V and J, and every other rearrangement counted as non-productive. Following IMGT convention, CDR3 was defined as the stretch from the second conserved V-encoded cysteine up to the conserved J-encoded phenylalanine. The earlier analysis of 500 to 750 of the donors excluded any sequence lacking an unambiguous match to a single V gene segment. In an earlier analysis of approximately 550 of the donors, V segments were called functional above 56.7% productive rearrangements and were called segregating when the between-donor standard deviation exceeded 5%. A statistical classification framework was developed to diagnose cytomegalovirus status using the catalog of TCR beta chain sequences. A later analysis assigned V and J genes by comparing TCR nucleotide sequences with IMGT/GENE-DB human TR gene sequences. In a later analysis, CDR3 sequences and most-parsimonious VDJ recombination scenarios were assigned using the TCRdist pipeline. A later analysis defined each TCR beta chain by its CDR3 amino acid sequence plus V-gene family, and excluded reads lacking a unique V-gene family. To address suspected cross-contamination and a sequencing artifact, a later analysis removed over 500 highly shared, low-generation-probability nucleotide sequences. In a later analysis, a clonal expansion index was calculated for each public chain from normalized within-repertoire ranks of inferred template counts. Generation probabilities in a later analysis came from a VDJ recombination model fitted to out-of-frame rearrangements, and those results were checked against IGoR. In a later analysis, hypergeometric tests were used to score TCR-TCR, TCR-HLA and TCR-CMV co-occurrence, with a repertoire-size bias correction applied to TCR pairs. A later analysis estimated false discovery rates by permuting HLA or CMV assignments 20 times. A later analysis grouped co-occurring TCRs with DBSCAN, adding TCRdist sequence similarity when clustering within HLA-allele-positive subsets. Repertoires with fewer than 30,000 or more than 120,000 public chains were left out of co-occurrence clustering, as were five repertoires with anomalous nucleotide sharing. TCRdb obtained this table from immuneACCESS and retained in-frame rearrangements with V and J assigned. These tables miss some clones; where compared with another copy, unresolved V genes account for less than half of the shortfall, and the remainder is unexplained. That table is the source of V, J and clone size, and D and trimming were worked out from the DNA. Recorded for this sample are over 150,000 clones; about 84% of them occurred a single time. Around 4.8% of the sample rests with the top ten.

The chain employs TRBV28 and TRBJ2-7, with 8 bases aligning to TRBD1. Sequencing used PBMCs. This receptor was obtained from a man in his late teens or twenties in good health and CMV-seronegative. The CDR3 here reads CASSRTGSGEQYF. The DNA sequence is given as TGTGCCAGCAGTCGGACAGGGTCGGGCGAGCAGTACTTC. Supplemented by the reference TRBV28 and TRBJ2-7 proteins around the CDR3, the complete variable domain is DVKVTQSSRYLVKRTGEKVFLECVQDMDHENMFWYRQDPGLGLRLIYFSYDVKMKEKGDIPEGYSVSREKKERFSLILESASTNQTSMYLCASSRTGSGEQYFGPGTRLTVT.